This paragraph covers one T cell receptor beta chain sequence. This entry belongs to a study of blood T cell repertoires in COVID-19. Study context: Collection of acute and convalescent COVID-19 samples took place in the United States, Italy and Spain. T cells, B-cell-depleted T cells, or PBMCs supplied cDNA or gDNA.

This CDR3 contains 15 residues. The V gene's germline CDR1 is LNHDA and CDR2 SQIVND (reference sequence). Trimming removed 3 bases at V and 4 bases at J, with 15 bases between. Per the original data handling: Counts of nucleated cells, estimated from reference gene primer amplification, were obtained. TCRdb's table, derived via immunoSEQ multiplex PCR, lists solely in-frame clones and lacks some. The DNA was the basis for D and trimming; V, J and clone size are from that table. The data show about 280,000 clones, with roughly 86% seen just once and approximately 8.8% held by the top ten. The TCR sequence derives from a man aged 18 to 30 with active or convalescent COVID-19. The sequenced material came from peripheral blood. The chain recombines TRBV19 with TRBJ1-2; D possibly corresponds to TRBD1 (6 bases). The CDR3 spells CASSMRGQLSYGYTF. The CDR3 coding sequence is TGTGCCAGTAGTATGCGCGGACAGTTGTCCTATGGCTACACCTTC.